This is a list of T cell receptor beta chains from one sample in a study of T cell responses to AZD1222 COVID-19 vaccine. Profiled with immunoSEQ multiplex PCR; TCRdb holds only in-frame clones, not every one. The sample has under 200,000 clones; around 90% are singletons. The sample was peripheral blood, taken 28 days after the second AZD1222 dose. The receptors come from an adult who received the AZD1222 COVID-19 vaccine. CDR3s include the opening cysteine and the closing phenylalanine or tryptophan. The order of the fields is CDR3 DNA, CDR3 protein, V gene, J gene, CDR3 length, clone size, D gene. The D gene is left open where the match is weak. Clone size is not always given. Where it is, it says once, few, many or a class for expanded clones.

CDR3 DNA: TGTGCCAGCAGTTACCAGGACAGGTCGACTGAAGCTTTCTTT
CDR3 protein: CASSYQDRSTEAFF
V gene: TRBV6-5
J gene: TRBJ1-1
CDR3 length: 14
clone size: once
D gene: TRBD1

CDR3 DNA: TGTGCCAGCAGCCAAACGAACAGTAACTATGGCTACACCTTC
CDR3 protein: CASSQTNSNYGYTF
V gene: TRBV28
J gene: TRBJ1-2
CDR3 length: 14
clone size: .
D gene: .

CDR3 DNA: TGTGCCAGCAGTCGGAGGAATTCACCCCTCCACTTT
CDR3 protein: CASSRRNSPLHF
V gene: TRBV25-1
J gene: TRBJ1-6
CDR3 length: 12
clone size: .
D gene: .

CDR3 DNA: TGTGCCAGCAGCCTAGTAGGGGGGGTCGGCGGGGAGCTGTTTTTT
CDR3 protein: CASSLVGGVGGELFF
V gene: TRBV7-2
J gene: TRBJ2-2
CDR3 length: 15
clone size: .
D gene: .

CDR3 DNA: TGTGCCACCAGCAGGACCGGGGAGCTGTTTTTT
CDR3 protein: CATSRTGELFF
V gene: TRBV15
J gene: TRBJ2-2
CDR3 length: 11
clone size: .
D gene: .

CDR3 DNA: TGTGCCAGTAGTACAACAGGGGTGCTTTCACCCCTCCACTTT
CDR3 protein: CASSTTGVLSPLHF
V gene: TRBV19
J gene: TRBJ1-6
CDR3 length: 14
clone size: .
D gene: TRBD1

CDR3 DNA: TGCGCCAGCAGCCAAGGAACACTAGGTATCCTGGGAAACTATGGCTACACCTTC
CDR3 protein: CASSQGTLGILGNYGYTF
V gene: TRBV4-1
J gene: TRBJ1-2
CDR3 length: 18
clone size: .
D gene: .

CDR3 DNA: TGTGCCAGCAGCCTAGGAATCTCACAGGGAAGGAGCAATCAGCCCCAGCATTTT
CDR3 protein: CASSLGISQGRSNQPQHF
V gene: TRBV5-6
J gene: TRBJ1-5
CDR3 length: 18
clone size: few
D gene: .

CDR3 DNA: TGTGCCAGCAGTTTACCACGGACTAGCGGGAAGAACACCGGGGAGCTGTTTTTT
CDR3 protein: CASSLPRTSGKNTGELFF
V gene: TRBV28
J gene: TRBJ2-2
CDR3 length: 18
clone size: .
D gene: TRBD2

CDR3 DNA: TGCGCCAGCAGCCAAGATCCAAATGAGCAGTTCTTC
CDR3 protein: CASSQDPNEQFF
V gene: TRBV4-3
J gene: TRBJ2-1
CDR3 length: 12
clone size: .
D gene: .

CDR3 DNA: TGTGCCAGCAGCCCGTTCGATACCATATATTTT
CDR3 protein: CASSPFDTIYF
V gene: TRBV11-2
J gene: TRBJ1-3
CDR3 length: 11
clone size: .
D gene: .

CDR3 DNA: TGTGCCAGCAGCTTAGGTGTATCAGGGACAGGGCCTGAAAAACTGTTTTTT
CDR3 protein: CASSLGVSGTGPEKLFF
V gene: TRBV13
J gene: TRBJ1-4
CDR3 length: 17
clone size: .
D gene: TRBD1

CDR3 DNA: TGTGCCAGCAAGAGAGAGATGTGGGCCACCGGGGAGCTGTTTTTT
CDR3 protein: CASKREMWATGELFF
V gene: TRBV6-5
J gene: TRBJ2-2
CDR3 length: 15
clone size: .
D gene: .

CDR3 DNA: TGTGCCAGCAGTTTACACTCTGGAAACACCATATATTTT
CDR3 protein: CASSLHSGNTIYF
V gene: TRBV12-3/TRBV12-4
J gene: TRBJ1-3
CDR3 length: 13
clone size: .
D gene: .

CDR3 DNA: TGTGCCAGCAGGCAGGGGTCTCTGGGGGAGCAGTACTTC
CDR3 protein: CASRQGSLGEQYF
V gene: TRBV28
J gene: TRBJ2-7
CDR3 length: 13
clone size: once
D gene: .

CDR3 DNA: TGCGCCAGCAGCTTGGCGGGGCGTCAAGGGGATTCACCCCTCCACTTT
CDR3 protein: CASSLAGRQGDSPLHF
V gene: TRBV5-1
J gene: TRBJ1-6
CDR3 length: 16
clone size: .
D gene: .

CDR3 DNA: TGCGCCAGCAGCCTGAGGGAGCCCTCCTATAATTCACCCCTCCACTTT
CDR3 protein: CASSLREPSYNSPLHF
V gene: TRBV4-3
J gene: TRBJ1-6
CDR3 length: 16
clone size: .
D gene: .

CDR3 DNA: TGCGCCAGCAGCCTCGGGACTAGCGGGCGTCGGGATACGCAGTATTTT
CDR3 protein: CASSLGTSGRRDTQYF
V gene: TRBV4-1
J gene: TRBJ2-3
CDR3 length: 16
clone size: .
D gene: TRBD2

CDR3 DNA: TGTGCCAGTAGTATACTCCAGGGGGGGAACACTGAAGCTTTCTTT
CDR3 protein: CASSILQGGNTEAFF
V gene: TRBV19
J gene: TRBJ1-1
CDR3 length: 15
clone size: .
D gene: TRBD1

CDR3 DNA: TGTGCCAGCAGCCCGTTCACAGATACGCAGTATTTT
CDR3 protein: CASSPFTDTQYF
V gene: TRBV13
J gene: TRBJ2-3
CDR3 length: 12
clone size: .
D gene: .

CDR3 DNA: TGTGCCAGTGAGACTAGCGGGAGAAATACGCAGTATTTT
CDR3 protein: CASETSGRNTQYF
V gene: TRBV2
J gene: TRBJ2-3
CDR3 length: 13
clone size: .
D gene: TRBD2

CDR3 DNA: TGCAGCGTGACCGACAGAACAGAGACCCAGTACTTC
CDR3 protein: CSVTDRTETQYF
V gene: TRBV29-1
J gene: TRBJ2-5
CDR3 length: 12
clone size: .
D gene: .

CDR3 DNA: TGTGCCAGCAGCCAAGATACTGCAGGGTCATATGGCTACACCTTC
CDR3 protein: CASSQDTAGSYGYTF
V gene: TRBV4-2
J gene: TRBJ1-2
CDR3 length: 15
clone size: .
D gene: .

CDR3 DNA: TGTGCCAGCACCTCCCGGGGGCGGGGGCCCTCCTACGAGCAGTACTTC
CDR3 protein: CASTSRGRGPSYEQYF
V gene: TRBV5-6
J gene: TRBJ2-7
CDR3 length: 16
clone size: .
D gene: .

CDR3 DNA: TGCGCCAGCAGGTCCGCCGGAGTGAACACTGAAGCTTTCTTT
CDR3 protein: CASRSAGVNTEAFF
V gene: TRBV5-1
J gene: TRBJ1-1
CDR3 length: 14
clone size: .
D gene: .

CDR3 DNA: TGTGCCAGCAGCCAACTGACAGCTAACTATGGCTACACCTTC
CDR3 protein: CASSQLTANYGYTF
V gene: TRBV3-1/TRBV3-2
J gene: TRBJ1-2
CDR3 length: 14
clone size: .
D gene: .

CDR3 DNA: TGCAGTGCTAGTAGCCATTCCCATTTATTACTCGGAGGCTACACCTTC
CDR3 protein: CSASSHSHLLLGGYTF
V gene: TRBV20-1
J gene: TRBJ1-2
CDR3 length: 16
clone size: .
D gene: .

CDR3 DNA: TGTGCCAGCAGTTTGGGGGGACGCCGGAACACTGAAGCTTTCTTT
CDR3 protein: CASSLGGRRNTEAFF
V gene: TRBV28
J gene: TRBJ1-1
CDR3 length: 15
clone size: few
D gene: .

CDR3 DNA: TGTGCCAGCAGGATCTTAGCGGGAGTAACCTACAATGAGCAGTTCTTC
CDR3 protein: CASRILAGVTYNEQFF
V gene: TRBV2
J gene: TRBJ2-1
CDR3 length: 16
clone size: .
D gene: TRBD2

CDR3 DNA: TGTGCCAGCAGCTTAGGGGCCCCGGGGGGGGGACGGCCCTACGAGCAGTACTTC
CDR3 protein: CASSLGAPGGGRPYEQYF
V gene: TRBV7-6
J gene: TRBJ2-7
CDR3 length: 18
clone size: .
D gene: TRBD2

CDR3 DNA: TGTGCCAGCAGCCTGGGACTAAATCCAGGCGGGGAGCTGTTTTTT
CDR3 protein: CASSLGLNPGGELFF
V gene: TRBV5-4
J gene: TRBJ2-2
CDR3 length: 15
clone size: .
D gene: TRBD2

CDR3 DNA: TGTGCCAGCAGCCGTGACCCCGGGACAACCACCGGGGAGCTGTTTTTT
CDR3 protein: CASSRDPGTTTGELFF
V gene: TRBV9
J gene: TRBJ2-2
CDR3 length: 16
clone size: once
D gene: .